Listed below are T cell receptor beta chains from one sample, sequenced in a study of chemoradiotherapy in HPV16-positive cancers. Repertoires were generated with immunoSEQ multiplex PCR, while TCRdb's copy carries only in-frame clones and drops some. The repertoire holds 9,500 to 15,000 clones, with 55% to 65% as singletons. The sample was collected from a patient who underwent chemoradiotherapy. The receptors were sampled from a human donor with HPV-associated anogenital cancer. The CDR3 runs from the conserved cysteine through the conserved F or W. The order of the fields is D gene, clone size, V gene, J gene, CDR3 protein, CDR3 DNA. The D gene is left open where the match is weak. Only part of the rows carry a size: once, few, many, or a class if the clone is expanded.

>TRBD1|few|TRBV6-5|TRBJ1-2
CASSYSPTGGGGYTF
TGTGCCAGCAGTTACTCGCCGACAGGGGGTGGTGGCTACACCTTC
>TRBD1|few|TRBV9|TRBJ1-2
CASSATTGEYDYGYTF
TGTGCCAGCAGCGCCACGACAGGGGAGTATGACTATGGCTACACCTTC
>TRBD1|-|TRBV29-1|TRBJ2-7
CSVSSGTGPYEQYF
TGCAGCGTTAGTTCTGGGACAGGTCCCTACGAGCAGTACTTC
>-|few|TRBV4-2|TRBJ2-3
CASSQGGRESGDTQYF
TGTGCCAGCAGCCAAGGGGGCCGTGAAAGTGGAGATACGCAGTATTTT
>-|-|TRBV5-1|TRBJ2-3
CASRMDSSTDTQYF
TGCGCCAGCAGAATGGACAGTAGCACAGATACGCAGTATTTT
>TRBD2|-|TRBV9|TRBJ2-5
CASGGGASAETQYF
TGTGCCAGCGGGGGAGGGGCTAGCGCAGAGACCCAGTACTTC
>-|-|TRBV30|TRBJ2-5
CAWKSDASTETQYF
TGTGCCTGGAAATCCGACGCGTCCACCGAGACCCAGTACTTC
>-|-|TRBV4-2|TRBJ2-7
CASSQDWSEQYF
TGTGCCAGCAGCCAAGATTGGTCCGAGCAGTACTTC
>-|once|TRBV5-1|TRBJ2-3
CASSLDFRGDTQYF
TGCGCCAGCAGCTTGGACTTTCGAGGCGATACGCAGTATTTT
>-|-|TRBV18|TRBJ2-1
CASSPRPLTEQFF
TGTGCCAGCTCACCACGGCCGTTAACTGAGCAGTTCTTC
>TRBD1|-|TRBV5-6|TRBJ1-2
CASSPGQGSFYGYTF
TGTGCCAGCAGCCCGGGACAGGGCTCATTCTATGGCTACACCTTC
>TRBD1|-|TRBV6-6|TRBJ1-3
CATQDRGPGNTIYF
TGTGCCACCCAGGACAGGGGGCCAGGAAACACCATATATTTT
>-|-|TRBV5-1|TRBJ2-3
CASNRDFTDTQYF
TGCGCCAGTAACCGGGACTTCACAGATACGCAGTATTTT
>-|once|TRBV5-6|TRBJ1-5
CASSLAGRQPQHF
TGTGCCAGCAGCTTGGCGGGGCGACAGCCCCAGCATTTT
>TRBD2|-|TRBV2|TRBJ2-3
CASMVAGGADTQYF
TGTGCCAGCATGGTTGCGGGGGGCGCAGATACGCAGTATTTT
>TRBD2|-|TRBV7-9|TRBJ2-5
CASSPGTSGQETQYF
TGTGCCAGCAGCCCCGGGACTAGCGGACAAGAGACCCAGTACTTC
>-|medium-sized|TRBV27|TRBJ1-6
CASSALPLTDRSPLHF
TGTGCCAGCAGTGCTCTGCCCCTAACGGATAGATCACCCCTCCACTTT
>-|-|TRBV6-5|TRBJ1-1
CASRRRENTEAFF
TGTGCCAGCCGCAGGCGAGAGAACACTGAAGCTTTCTTT
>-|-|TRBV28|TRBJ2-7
CASSLRGFGAPYEQYF
TGTGCCAGCAGTTTAAGGGGCTTCGGAGCCCCCTACGAGCAGTACTTC
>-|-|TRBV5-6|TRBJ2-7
CASSPRRGPYEQYF
TGTGCCAGCAGCCCGCGTAGGGGCCCCTACGAGCAGTACTTC
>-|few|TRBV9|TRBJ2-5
CASSSNAGTQYF
TGTGCCAGCAGCTCCAACGCAGGGACCCAGTACTTC
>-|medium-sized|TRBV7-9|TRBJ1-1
CASSLPLVANTEAFF
TGTGCCAGCAGCCTCCCCCTGGTCGCGAACACTGAAGCTTTCTTT
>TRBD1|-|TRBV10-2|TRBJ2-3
CASSEQGTFTDTQYF
TGCGCCAGCAGTGAACAGGGGACCTTCACAGATACGCAGTATTTT
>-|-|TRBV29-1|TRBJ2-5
CSAQEETQYF
TGCAGCGCCCAAGAGGAGACCCAGTACTTC
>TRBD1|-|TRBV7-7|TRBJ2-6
CASSPSKDRGSAGANVLTF
TGTGCTAGCAGCCCAAGTAAAGACAGGGGGTCCGCGGGGGCCAACGTCCTGACTTTC
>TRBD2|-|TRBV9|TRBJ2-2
CASSVGSSGATGELFF
TGTGCCAGCAGCGTAGGTTCTAGCGGAGCCACCGGGGAGCTGTTTTTT
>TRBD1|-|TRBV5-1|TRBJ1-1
CASSSSGTGNTEAFF
TGCGCCAGCAGCTCATCCGGGACAGGGAACACTGAAGCTTTCTTT
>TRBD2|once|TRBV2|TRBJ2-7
CASSGGGGQYF
TGTGCCAGCAGTGGCGGGGGTGGGCAGTACTTC
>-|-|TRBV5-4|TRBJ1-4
CASSLMGLTNEKLFF
TGTGCCAGCAGCCTAATGGGACTGACTAATGAAAAACTGTTTTTT
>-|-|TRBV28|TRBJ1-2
CASSFHRVYGYTF
TGTGCCAGCAGTTTTCACAGGGTCTATGGCTACACCTTC
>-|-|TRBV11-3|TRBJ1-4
CASSLSGSTNEKLFF
TGTGCCAGCAGCTTAAGCGGAAGTACCAATGAAAAACTGTTTTTT
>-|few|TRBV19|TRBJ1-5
CASGLGNQPQHF
TGTGCCAGTGGGTTGGGCAATCAGCCCCAGCATTTT
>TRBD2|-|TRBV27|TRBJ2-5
CASRGGSAQYF
TGTGCCAGCAGGGGGGGGAGCGCCCAGTACTTC
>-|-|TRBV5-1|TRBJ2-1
CASSLSPSLANEQFF
TGCGCCAGCAGCTTGTCCCCCAGCTTGGCCAATGAGCAGTTCTTC
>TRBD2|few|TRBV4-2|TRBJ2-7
CASSQTSGGPYEQYF
TGTGCCAGCAGCCAAACTAGCGGGGGACCCTACGAGCAGTACTTC
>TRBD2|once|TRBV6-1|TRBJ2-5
CASRGGSGPQETQYF
TGTGCCAGCAGGGGAGGGTCCGGACCCCAGGAGACCCAGTACTTC
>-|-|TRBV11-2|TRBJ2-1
CASSFMGNGLHEQFF
TGTGCCAGCAGCTTTATGGGGAATGGGCTCCATGAGCAGTTCTTC
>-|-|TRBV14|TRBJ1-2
CASSQRISGYTF
TGTGCCAGCAGCCAGAGGATCAGTGGCTACACCTTC
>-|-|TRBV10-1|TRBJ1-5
CASSEEGRGDSNQPQHF
TGCGCCAGCAGTGAGGAGGGCAGGGGTGATAGCAATCAGCCCCAGCATTTT
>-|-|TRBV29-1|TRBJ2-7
CSGGAGTAYEQYF
TGCAGCGGGGGGGCAGGAACGGCTTACGAGCAGTACTTC
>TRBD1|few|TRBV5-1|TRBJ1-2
CASSWSDRGIYGYTF
TGCGCCAGCAGCTGGTCCGACAGGGGGATCTATGGCTACACCTTC
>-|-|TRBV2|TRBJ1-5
CASSSEGVGQPQHF
TGTGCCAGCAGCTCCGAGGGGGTAGGGCAGCCCCAGCATTTT
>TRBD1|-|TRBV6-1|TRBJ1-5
CASSELRQGEGPQHF
TGTGCCAGCAGTGAGCTTCGACAGGGCGAAGGGCCCCAGCATTTT
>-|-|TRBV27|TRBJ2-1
CASSGARGGPSSYNEQFF
TGTGCCAGCAGTGGGGCAAGGGGCGGGCCGAGCTCCTACAATGAGCAGTTCTTC
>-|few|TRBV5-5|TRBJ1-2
CASSLWQGRGGYTF
TGTGCCAGCAGCTTGTGGCAGGGGAGGGGTGGCTACACCTTC
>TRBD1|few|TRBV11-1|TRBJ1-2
CASSLTGGGQGYTF
TGTGCCAGCAGCTTGACAGGGGGCGGCCAGGGCTACACCTTC
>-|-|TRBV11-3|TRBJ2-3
CASSLGDSMVGTQYF
TGTGCCAGCAGCTTAGGAGATTCGATGGTTGGTACGCAGTATTTT
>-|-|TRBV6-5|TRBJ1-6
CASSRDSYNSPLHF
TGTGCCAGCAGTAGAGACAGTTATAATTCACCCCTCCACTTT
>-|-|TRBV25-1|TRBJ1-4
CASSVLGGREKLFF
TGTGCCAGCAGTGTTCTGGGGGGGCGGGAAAAACTGTTTTTT
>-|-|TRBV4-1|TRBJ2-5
CASSHRQTQYF
TGCGCCAGCAGCCACCGACAGACCCAGTACTTC